These 21 T cell receptor beta chains came from one sample sequenced in a study of T-cell reconstitution after alpha-beta-depleted transplantation in children. Preparing the TCRbeta library involved the use of unique molecular identifiers. MiXCR was run by TCRdb on the PCR reads, yielding one entry per CDR3 protein. The sample holds approximately 190,000 distinct CDR3 sequences, under 8.5% seen once. This specimen consisted of PBMCs, mostly from graft donor cells, obtained 360 days after TCRalphabeta/CD19-depleted stem cell transplant. The source of these receptors is a male patient between 2 and 15 years old who had a stem cell transplant for acute myeloid leukemia, so the T cells may come from the graft donor.

As regards this clonotype: The CDR3 ends on some other residue instead of the conserved phenylalanine or tryptophan, so this is likely a read error. V gene TRBV5-5 combines with J gene TRBJ2-7, with D possibly TRBD1 on 6 matching bases. The germline CDR1 and CDR2 sequences are SGHKS and YYEKEE (reference sequence). Trimming stripped 5 bases from V and 2 bases from J, with 20 bases between. CDR3 length: 16 residues. The CDR3 reads CASRPPDHREAYEQYG. In nucleotides, the CDR3 is TGTGCCAGCAGGCCACCCGACCACAGGGAAGCCTACGAGCAGTACGGC.

This clonotype was seen at least ten times. This sequence joins TRBV2 and TRBJ2-2; D uncertain. There are 13 residues in the CDR3. Germline lookup yields CDR1 SNHLY and CDR2 FYNNEI. V lost 7 bases, J lost 5 bases, and 11 bases lay in between. The CDR3 is CASNGMPTGELFF. The CDR3 DNA follows: TGTGCCAGCAATGGCATGCCTACCGGGGAGCTGTTTTTT.

This clonotype was recorded many times. The V and J genes are TRBV15 and TRBJ1-2; 7 positions match TRBD1. Trimming at V came to 2 bases and at J to 2 bases, leaving 2 bases not matched to a gene. This CDR3 spans 14 amino acids. Germline V CDR1 and CDR2: LNHNV, YYDKDF (reference sequence). The CDR3 DNA follows: TGTGCCACCAGCAGAAAGACAGGGAACTATGGCTACACCTTC. Translated, it gives CATSRKTGNYGYTF.

This clonotype was seen repeatedly, ten times or more. V and J are TRBV27 and TRBJ1-2; possibly TRBD1 for D (5 bases). V was trimmed by 3 bases and J by 1 base, leaving 15 bases between them. Germline V lookup: CDR1 MNHEY, CDR2 SMNVEV (reference sequence). The length of the CDR3 is 16 residues. The CDR3 nucleotides are TGTGCCAGCAGTTTTTTGCGAGGGGCGGTTAACTATGGCTACACCTTC. Translation: CASSFLRGAVNYGYTF.

This clonotype was recorded a few times. In nucleotides, the CDR3 is TGTGCCAGCAGCGTAACGGACAGGAGTTATGGCTACACCTTC. Translated, it gives CASSVTDRSYGYTF. The chain has TRBV9 and TRBJ1-2; 7 positions agree with TRBD1. The J segment lost 5 bases and the V segment lost 1 base, leaving 5 bases of the junction unmatched. This CDR3 has 14 residues. Germline V gene data show CDR1 as SGDLS and CDR2 as YYNGEE.

The table lists this clonotype with many counts. For the CDR3, the DNA is TGTGCCAGCAGCCGCGGGACTAGGGACTACGAGCAGTACTTC. Amino acid sequence: CASSRGTRDYEQYF. This chain joins TRBV4-2 and TRBJ2-7, with 8 positions matching TRBD2. CDR1 and CDR2 (germline): LGHNA, YNFKEQ. J lost 3 bases, V lost 4 bases, and 5 bases had no gene match. CDR3 size: 14 residues.

This clonotype was seen a handful of times. This rearrangement joins TRBV12-3 or TRBV12-4 to TRBJ2-1; D gene uncertain. The V end lost 5 bases, the J end lost 8 bases, and 16 bases lay between the germline ends. The CDR3 totals 14 residues. The CDR3 DNA sequence: TGTGCCAGCAGTAGCCCTAGAGGCTGGGATGAGCAGTTCTTC. Translating gives CASSSPRGWDEQFF.

The chain is built from TRBV6-4 and TRBJ2-7; 9 bases are a match to TRBD1. Looked up from germline, CDR1 is MRHNA and CDR2 is SNTAGT. V gave up 2 bases and J gave up 7 bases; unmatched junction bases: 9. The length of the CDR3 is 15 residues. The CDR3 here is CASSDGPGQGHEQYV. Here the CDR3 DNA reads TGTGCCAGCAGTGACGGGCCGGGACAGGGTCATGAGCAGTACGTC.

This clonotype showed up many times. In nucleotides, the CDR3 is TGTGCCAGCAGGACCGGGACCATATCCCCTGAGCAGTTCTTC. Translating gives CASRTGTISPEQFF. J is TRBJ2-1 and V is TRBV12-3 or TRBV12-4; either TRBD1 or TRBD2 may supply D (5 bases each). There are 14 residues in the CDR3. V was clipped by 6 bases and J by 9 bases, with 18 bases between them.

This clonotype was detected a few times. J is TRBJ2-4 and V is TRBV5-1, with 7 nucleotides matching TRBD1. The junction had 11 bases not matched to a gene; V was cut back by 4 bases and J by 4 bases. The CDR3 is 16 residues long. Germline CDR1 SGHRS, CDR2 YFSETQ. The DNA of the CDR3 is TGCGCCAGCAGCGGACGAGAGGGACAGCTAAAAAACATTCAGTACTTC. Protein sequence: CASSGREGQLKNIQYF. The whole variable domain, filled in from reference TRBV5-1 and TRBJ2-4, reads KAGVTQTPRYLIKTRGQQVTLSCSPISGHRSVSWYQQTPGQGLQFLFEYFSETQRNKGNFPGRFSGRQFSNSRSEMNVSTLELGDSALYLCASSGREGQLKNIQYFGAGTRLSVL.

The chain has TRBV10-3 and TRBJ2-7, with 7 bases that match TRBD1. V shed 3 bases and J 1 base; nucleotides not matched to a gene: 3. CDR1 and CDR2 (germline): ENHRY, SYGVKD. The length of the CDR3 is 14 residues. The CDR3 reads CAISDRDRSYEQYF. CDR3 bases: TGTGCCATCAGTGACCGGGACAGATCCTACGAGCAGTACTTC.

This clonotype was picked up a small number of times. The genes are TRBV5-1 and TRBJ2-2; weak D call: TRBD1 (5 bases). V lost 7 bases to trimming and J lost 4 bases, with 14 bases between them. The germline CDR1 and CDR2 sequences are SGHRS and YFSETQ. This CDR3 spans 14 amino acids. CDR3 loop: CASGAGPSTGELFF. As DNA, the CDR3 is TGCGCCAGCGGGGCTGGGCCCTCCACCGGGGAGCTGTTTTTT.

This clonotype was counted ten times or more. The chain carries TRBV7-3 and TRBJ2-1; D unresolved. This CDR3 spans 13 amino acids. Germline values: CDR1 SGHTA, CDR2 FQGTGA. Trimming removed 3 bases at V and 8 bases at J, with 11 bases between. CDR3 residues: CASSFGRWYEQFF. The CDR3 DNA reads TGTGCCAGCAGCTTTGGTAGGTGGTATGAGCAGTTCTTC.

This clonotype came up many times. The rearrangement joins TRBV10-3 to TRBJ2-7; no definite D call. The germline V and J ends were trimmed by 2 bases and 4 bases, with 3 bases remaining between them. Germline values: CDR1 ENHRY, CDR2 SYGVKD. This CDR3 region has 11 residues. CDR3: CAISEGYEQYF. The CDR3 nucleotides read TGTGCCATCAGTGAGGGATACGAGCAGTACTTC.

This chain connects TRBV30 to TRBJ1-6; possible D gene TRBD1, 6 bases. Germline assignment: CDR1 GTSNPN and CDR2 SVGIG (reference sequence). There are 13 residues in the CDR3. Trimming left V 0 bases short and J 13 bases short, with 13 bases between. CDR3 DNA sequence: TGTGCCTGGAGTGTACTCCACAGGGACCCCCTCCACTTT. Its translation is CAWSVLHRDPLHF.

This clonotype was counted a few times. The chain carries TRBV6-2 or TRBV6-3 and TRBJ2-2; tentative D call: TRBD1 (5 bases). Trimming shortened V by 4 bases and J by 2 bases, and 14 bases separated the two germline ends. Germline values: CDR1 MNHEY, CDR2 SVGEGT. This CDR3 comprises 16 residues. CDR3 residues: CASSSGWWTNTGELFF. The DNA of the CDR3 is TGTGCCAGCAGTTCCGGGTGGTGGACAAACACCGGGGAGCTGTTTTTT.

In this sample, this clonotype turned up many times. V and J are TRBV12-3 or TRBV12-4 and TRBJ1-2, with D maybe TRBD1 (5 bases). The CDR3 has 12 residues. V was pared by 5 bases and J by 7 bases, with 11 bases between. CDR3 DNA: TGTGCCAGCAGTCTTAGTGGGACTGGCTACACCTTC. This translates into CASSLSGTGYTF.

In this sample, this clonotype turned up a few times. The rearrangement joins TRBV6-2 or TRBV6-3 to TRBJ2-1, with 7 nucleotides matching TRBD2. The CDR3 extends over 16 amino acids. Germline V gene lookup returns CDR1 MNHEY and CDR2 SVGEGT. V lost 0 bases to trimming and J lost 3 bases; unmatched junction nucleotides: 5. CDR3 sequence (DNA): TGTGCCAGCAGTTACTCACTAGCGCCTTACTACAATGAGCAGTTCTTC. Translated: CASSYSLAPYYNEQFF.

This clonotype was seen only a few times. The J gene is TRBJ1-3, the V gene TRBV5-1, with D unclear. Trimming took 0 bases from V and 0 from J, leaving 10 bases between them. This CDR3 comprises 16 residues. Germline V lookup: CDR1 SGHRS, CDR2 YFSETQ. The CDR3 region is CASSLVAGNSGNTIYF. The CDR3 DNA is TGCGCCAGCAGCTTGGTCGCTGGGAACTCTGGAAACACCATATATTTT.

This clonotype was counted between two and nine times. The V gene is TRBV20-1, the J gene TRBJ2-2; unclear D gene. V was trimmed by 1 base and J by 0 bases, leaving 12 bases between them. This CDR3 is built from 16 residues. The germline CDR1 and CDR2 sequences are DFQATT and SNEGSKA (reference sequence). CDR3 residues: CSARVSPDPNTGELFF. DNA for the CDR3: TGCAGTGCTAGAGTCAGTCCTGACCCGAACACCGGGGAGCTGTTTTTT.

The sample holds many counts of this clonotype. The chain links TRBV5-6 to TRBJ1-6; D is ambiguous. V lost 2 bases and J 7 bases, leaving 10 bases between the germline ends. Germline lookup yields CDR1 SGHDT and CDR2 YYEEEE. The CDR3 is made up of 14 amino acids. The CDR3 sequence: CASSLRGINSPLHF. The CDR3 DNA is TGTGCCAGCAGCTTACGAGGGATAAATTCACCCCTCCACTTT.